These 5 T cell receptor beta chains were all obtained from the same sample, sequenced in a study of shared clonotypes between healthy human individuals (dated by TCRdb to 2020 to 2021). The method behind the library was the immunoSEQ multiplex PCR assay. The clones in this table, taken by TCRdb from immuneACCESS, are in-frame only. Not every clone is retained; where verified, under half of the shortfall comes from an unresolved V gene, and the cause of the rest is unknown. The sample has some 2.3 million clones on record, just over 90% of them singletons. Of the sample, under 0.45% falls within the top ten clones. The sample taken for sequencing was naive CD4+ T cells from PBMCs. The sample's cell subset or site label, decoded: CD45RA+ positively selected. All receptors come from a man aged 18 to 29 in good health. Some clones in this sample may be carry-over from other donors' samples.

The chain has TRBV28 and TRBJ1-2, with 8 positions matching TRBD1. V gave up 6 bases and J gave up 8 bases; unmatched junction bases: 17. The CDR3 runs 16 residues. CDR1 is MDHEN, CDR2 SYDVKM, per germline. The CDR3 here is CASSRTLRGRYSGYTF. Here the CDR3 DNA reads TGTGCCAGCAGCCGTACCCTCAGGGGGCGTTATTCGGGCTACACCTTC.

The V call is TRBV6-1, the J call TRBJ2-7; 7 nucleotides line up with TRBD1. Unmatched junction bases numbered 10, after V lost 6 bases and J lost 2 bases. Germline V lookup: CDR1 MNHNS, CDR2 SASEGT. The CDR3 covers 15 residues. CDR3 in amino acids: CASRARTGAAYEQYF. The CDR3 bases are TGTGCCAGCAGAGCCCGGACAGGCGCGGCCTACGAGCAGTACTTC.

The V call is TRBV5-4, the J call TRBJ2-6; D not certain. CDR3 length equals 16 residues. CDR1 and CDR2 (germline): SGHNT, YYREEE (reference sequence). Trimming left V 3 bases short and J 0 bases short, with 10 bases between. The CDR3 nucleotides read TGTGCCAGCAGCTCGGGCGGCACCTCTGGGGCCAACGTCCTGACTTTC. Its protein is CASSSGGTSGANVLTF. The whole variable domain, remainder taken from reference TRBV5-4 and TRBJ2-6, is ETGVTQSPTHLIKTRGQQVTLRCSSQSGHNTVSWYQQALGQGPQFIFQYYREEENGRGNFPPRFSGLQFPNYSSELNVNALELDDSALYLCASSSGGTSGANVLTFGAGSRLTVL.

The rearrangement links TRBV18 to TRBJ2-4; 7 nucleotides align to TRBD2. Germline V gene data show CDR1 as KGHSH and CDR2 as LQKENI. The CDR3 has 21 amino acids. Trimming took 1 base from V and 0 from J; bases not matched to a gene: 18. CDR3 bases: TGTGCCAGCTCACCACGGGCGATTGGGCTAGCGGAAGCTATAGCCAAAAACATTCAGTACTTC. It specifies CASSPRAIGLAEAIAKNIQYF. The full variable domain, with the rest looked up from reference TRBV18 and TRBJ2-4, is NAGVMQNPRHLVRRRGQEARLRCSPMKGHSHVYWYRQLPEEGLKFMVYLQKENIIDESGMPKERFSAEFPKEGPSILRIQQVVRGDSAAYFCASSPRAIGLAEAIAKNIQYFGAGTRLSVL.

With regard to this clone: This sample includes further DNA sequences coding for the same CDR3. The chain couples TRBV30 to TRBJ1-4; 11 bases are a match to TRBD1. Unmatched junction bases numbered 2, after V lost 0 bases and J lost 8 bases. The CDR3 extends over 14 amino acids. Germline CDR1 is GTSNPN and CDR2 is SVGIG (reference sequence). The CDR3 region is CAWSVRTGGEKLFF. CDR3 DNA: TGTGCCTGGAGTGTCAGGACAGGGGGCGAAAAACTGTTTTTT.